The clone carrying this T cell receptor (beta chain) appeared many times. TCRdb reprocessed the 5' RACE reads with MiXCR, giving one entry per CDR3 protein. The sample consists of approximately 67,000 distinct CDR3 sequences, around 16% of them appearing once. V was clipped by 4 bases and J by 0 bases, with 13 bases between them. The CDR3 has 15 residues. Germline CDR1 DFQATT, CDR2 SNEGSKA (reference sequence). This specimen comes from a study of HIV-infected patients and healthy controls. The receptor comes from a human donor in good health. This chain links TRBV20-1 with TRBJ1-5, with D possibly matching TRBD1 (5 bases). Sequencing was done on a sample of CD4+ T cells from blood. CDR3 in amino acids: CSAKVDSHSNQPQHF. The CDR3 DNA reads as TGCAGTGCTAAGGTTGACAGTCATAGCAATCAGCCCCAGCATTTT.